Here is one T cell receptor beta chain with its context. Which antigen it targets is not known. No qualities accompany the bases; no much larger clone lies one base away. This entry is derived from a study of blood T cell repertoires in COVID-19 (dated by TCRdb to 2020 to 2021). Turning to the overall study: Samples covering the acute and convalescent phases of COVID-19 were provided by collaborators in the United States, Italy and Spain. Where available, HLA class I and class II types were obtained from metadata supplied by the sample provider rather than from assay-based typing. The dataset comprised deeply sampled blood TCRbeta repertoires from subjects exposed to, actively infected with, or recovered from COVID-19. The repertoires were released in a freely available public database intended as a resource for research on the immune response to SARS-CoV-2. Nearly every sample came with metadata listing a de-identified subject ID, COVID-19 status, age in years and sex. The samples were drawn from two sources: the first 160 participants of the ongoing ImmuneRACE study, and approximately 1,300 subjects contributed by 6 global collaborators. The prospective study material was composed of cDNA or gDNA derived from T cells, B-cell-depleted T cells, or PBMCs. What the authors observed across the whole study: Clinical and demographic metadata were provided uncurated, with the amount varying by source and participant.

The immunoSEQ Assay, a bias-controlled multiplex PCR, was used to amplify TCRbeta CDR3 regions from genomic DNA. On the authors' methods: Nucleated cell counts per sample were estimated from amplification of reference gene primers within the assay. To quantify the absolute abundance of each unique TCRbeta CDR3 rearrangement, sequence reads were collapsed and filtered. For each sample, productive Simpson clonality was calculated by taking the square root of Simpson's diversity index across productive rearrangements. TCRdb obtained this table from immuneACCESS and retained in-frame rearrangements with V and J assigned. These tables miss some clones; where compared with another copy, unresolved V genes account for less than half of the shortfall, and the remainder is unexplained. D and trimming come from the DNA, and the V and J calls and clone size come from that table. The sample yields approximately 190,000 clones; around four fifths were counted once. The ten biggest clones cover around 6.1% of the sample.

From its cysteine to its phenylalanine, the CDR3 spans 16 amino acids. The sequence is cut down to CDR3 DNA, 48 bases in frame from base 1. Reading the germline V gene (reference sequence) gives CDR1 LGHDT and CDR2 YNNKEL. V is pruned by 1 base and J by 8 bases, leaving 3 bases of the junction without a gene match. Whole blood was collected in K2EDTA tubes by collaborating institutions according to the institutions' own protocols. For TCRbeta analysis, collaborators shipped samples in one of three forms: frozen whole blood, isolated PBMCs, or DNA extracted from either of those sample types. Recombination joined TRBV3-1 (or the pseudogene TRBV3-2) with TRBJ2-2; 14 junctional bases match TRBD2. The TCR sequence derives from a woman aged 40 to 50 with acute or convalescent COVID-19. The material sequenced was peripheral blood. Here the CDR3 is given as CASSQGLAGGLGELFF. The nucleotides are TGTGCCAGCAGCCAAGGACTAGCGGGGGGGTTAGGGGAGCTGTTTTTT.